This T cell receptor (beta chain) was retrieved from a study of spatial heterogeneity in lung cancer. Using its own MiXCR run on the 5' RACE reads, TCRdb lists one record per CDR3 protein. The sample carries around 7,700 distinct CDR3 sequences, around a sixth recorded once. As for time point: sample taken at primary tumor resection. This CDR3 region has 13 residues. The V end lost 10 bases, the J end lost 2 bases, and 11 bases lay between the germline ends. By share of the sample, this clonotype is medium-sized (0.01 to 0.1%). This rearrangement joins TRBV12-3 or TRBV12-4 to TRBJ2-2; D is possibly TRBD1 (6 bases). This specimen was normal lung tissue next to the tumor, taken at surgery. This TCR derives from a male donor with early-stage non-small cell lung cancer. This chain's CDR3 is CATRQENTGELFF. CDR3 DNA sequence: TGTGCCACCAGACAGGAAAACACCGGGGAGCTGTTTTTT.